The present T cell receptor beta chain was sequenced within a study of regulatory T cells in long-lasting Graves disease. Regarding this clonotype: Its antigen remains unidentified.

Arm-PCR of CDR3 regions and iRepertoire HTBI primers were used to build TCR beta libraries. One entry per CDR3 protein, called by TCRdb with MiXCR from the multiplex PCR reads. The repertoire holds 200,000 to 250,000 distinct CDR3 sequences, 20% seen once, with roughly 14% in the top ten. The germline V and J ends were trimmed by 6 bases and 0 bases, with 12 bases remaining between them. There are 16 residues in the CDR3. The germline CDR1 and CDR2 sequences are MRHNA and SNTAGT. Findings of the study overall: Under persistent disease, TRBV28, TRBJ1-2 and TRBJ2-5 were used preferentially.

The time point: newly diagnosed GD, antithyroid drugs for less than 3 months. The TCR library was prepared using RNA isolated from PBMCs. Patients all came to the study from an endocrinology department in Xi'an, China. The sequence was collected from a female donor with Graves disease. The chain has TRBV6-4 and TRBJ1-6; D remains unclear. Sample: peripheral blood mononuclear cells (PBMCs), taken at new diagnosis, from a patient treated with antithyroid drugs. CDR3 coding DNA: TGTGCCAGCAGGGGCGCCCCGAGCTCCTATAATTCACCCCTCCACTTT. It is translated as CASRGAPSSYNSPLHF.